Following are 23 T cell receptor beta chains from one sample sequenced in a study of blood T cell repertoires in COVID-19. The protocol was immunoSEQ multiplex PCR, while the TCRdb copy is restricted to in-frame clones and leaves out a portion. The table includes tens of thousands of clones, around 90% detected once. The sequencing sample was made of peripheral blood. These receptors were collected from a human donor with active COVID-19. The donor label of this sample is uncertain.

J is TRBJ2-1 and V is TRBV18; 9 bases are shared with TRBD2. Trimming cost V 3 bases and J 6 bases; bases outside gene matches: 3. Germline lookup yields CDR1 KGHSH and CDR2 LQKENI. CDR3 length equals 14 residues. CDR3: CASSPAGGPNEQFF. CDR3 nucleotides: TGTGCCAGCTCACCGGCGGGGGGGCCCAATGAGCAGTTCTTC.

This clone has just one count. The chain employs TRBV24-1 and TRBJ2-3; D ambiguous. The CDR3 covers 13 residues. Germline V gene lookup returns CDR1 KGHDR and CDR2 SFDVKD. Trimming shortened V by 9 bases and J by 2 bases, and 11 bases separated the two germline ends. CDR3 nucleotides: TGTGCCACCGATACGGGTGTCACAGATACGCAGTATTTT. Its translation is CATDTGVTDTQYF.

The genes are TRBV7-9 and TRBJ2-5, with D perhaps matching TRBD1 (5 bases). Germline V gene sequence: CDR1 SEHNR, CDR2 FQNEAQ (reference sequence). Trimming removed 5 bases at V and 5 bases at J, with 15 bases between. CDR3 size: 14 residues. This chain's CDR3 is CASSDVRVEETQYF. Written as DNA, the CDR3 is TGTGCCAGCAGCGACGTCAGGGTGGAGGAGACCCAGTACTTC.

V and J are TRBV2 and TRBJ2-7; TRBD1 matches 8 bases. The CDR3 sequence is 13 residues long. Germline assignment: CDR1 SNHLY and CDR2 FYNNEI. V gave up 8 bases and J gave up 6 bases; unmatched junction bases: 9. The CDR3 DNA reads TGTGCCAGCGGGGGGACAGGTGGTATCGAGCAGTACTTC. Translation: CASGGTGGIEQYF.

V and J are TRBV5-1 and TRBJ2-2; 8 bases map to TRBD1. The CDR3 is 15 residues long. The germline CDR1 and CDR2 sequences are SGHRS and YFSETQ. With V trimmed by 4 bases and J by 4 bases, 6 bases remained unmatched. CDR3 in DNA: TGCGCCAGCAGCCGCCTTGACAGGGGCACCGGGGAGCTGTTTTTT. Amino acid sequence: CASSRLDRGTGELFF.

The rearrangement uses TRBV10-3 and TRBJ2-3; TRBD2 might be the D (7 bases). The V end lost 6 bases, the J end lost 2 bases, and 12 bases lay between the germline ends. The CDR3 is 14 residues long. Looked up from germline, CDR1 is ENHRY and CDR2 is SYGVKD. The CDR3 reads CAIRGGGTTDTQYF. DNA of the CDR3: TGTGCCATCAGGGGAGGGGGGACCACAGATACGCAGTATTTT.

The chain recombines TRBV18 with TRBJ2-7, with 9 bases aligning to TRBD1. CDR1 and CDR2 from the germline V gene are KGHSH and LQKENI. The CDR3 length is 14 residues. Trimming took 6 bases from V and 0 from J; bases not matched to a gene: 3. The CDR3 bases are TGTGCCAGCTCCGGGACAGGGAGCTCCTACGAGCAGTACTTC. Amino acid sequence: CASSGTGSSYEQYF.

The chain couples TRBV5-1 to TRBJ2-7; 15 bases fit TRBD2. Trimming cost V 0 bases and J 2 bases; bases outside gene matches: 6. Germline-derived CDR1 and CDR2 are SGHRS and YFSETQ. The CDR3 extends over 18 amino acids. DNA of the CDR3: TGCGCCAGCAGCTTGGTAGCCGGGACTAGCGGGGGGACCTACGAGCAGTACTTC. As protein: CASSLVAGTSGGTYEQYF. The whole variable domain, filled in from reference TRBV5-1 and TRBJ2-7, reads KAGVTQTPRYLIKTRGQQVTLSCSPISGHRSVSWYQQTPGQGLQFLFEYFSETQRNKGNFPGRFSGRQFSNSRSEMNVSTLELGDSALYLCASSLVAGTSGGTYEQYFGPGTRLTVT.

This rearrangement joins TRBV15 to TRBJ1-5; D might be TRBD1 (5 bases). The ends were cut back, 0 bases at V and 5 bases at J, with 17 bases in the middle. The CDR3 sequence is 17 residues long. Germline V gene sequence: CDR1 LNHNV, CDR2 YYDKDF (reference sequence). The CDR3 nucleotides are TGTGCCACCAGCAGAGAAAGCTTCAGGGCGTACGATCAGCCCCAGCATTTT. It is translated as CATSRESFRAYDQPQHF.

The gene calls are TRBV5-4 and TRBJ2-5; possibly TRBD2 for D (5 bases). The CDR3 is 14 amino acids. Trimming took off 2 bases at V and 2 bases at J, with 10 bases between the two ends. Germline V CDR1 and CDR2: SGHNT, YYREEE (reference sequence). DNA for the CDR3: TGTGCCAGCAGCTTCGGTCAGCGGCAAGAGACCCAGTACTTC. Translation gives CASSFGQRQETQYF.

V and J are TRBV2 and TRBJ1-1, with D possibly being TRBD1 (5 bases). Deletions cut 1 base from V and 0 bases from J, with 6 bases between. The CDR3 has 14 amino acids. Germline CDR1 SNHLY, CDR2 FYNNEI. The CDR3: CASSEDRMNTEAFF. As DNA, the CDR3 is TGTGCCAGCAGTGAAGACAGGATGAACACTGAAGCTTTCTTT.

The V call is TRBV5-1, the J call TRBJ2-1, with TRBD1 matching 7 bases. This CDR3 is built from 14 residues. The junction had 7 bases not matched to a gene; V was cut back by 4 bases and J by 6 bases. The germline V gene encodes CDR1 SGHRS and CDR2 YFSETQ. The CDR3 DNA sequence: TGCGCCAGCAGCAGCACAGGGGCCCTCAATGAGCAGTTCTTC. The encoded protein is CASSSTGALNEQFF.

The gene calls are TRBV6-5 and TRBJ1-3; a possible D gene is TRBD1 (6 bases). The CDR3 spans 15 residues. V was cut by 7 bases and J by 0 bases, with 13 bases left in between. The germline V gene encodes CDR1 MNHEY and CDR2 SVGAGI. For the CDR3, the DNA is TGTGCCAGCACCCCGACAGGTTTCTCTGGAAACACCATATATTTT. This gives the protein CASTPTGFSGNTIYF.

Note on this clone: A junction end diverges from the germline sequence, so it may reflect a read error. The V gene is TRBV7-7, the J gene TRBJ1-1; 10 nucleotides align to TRBD1. This CDR3 region has 13 residues. Germline CDR1 SSHAT, CDR2 FNYEAQ (reference sequence). Here the CDR3 reads CASSIGQGAEAFF. As DNA, the CDR3 is TGTGCTAGCAGCATCGGACAGGGGGCTGAAGCTTTCTTT.

This chain joins TRBV27 and TRBJ2-2; 7 positions match TRBD1. Germline CDR1 reads MNHEY; CDR2 reads SMNVEV (reference sequence). The J segment lost 8 bases and the V segment lost 5 bases, leaving 11 bases of the junction unmatched. The CDR3 spans 15 residues. Here the CDR3 reads CASSHRDSPVGELFF. The CDR3 DNA reads as TGTGCCAGCAGTCACCGGGACAGCCCAGTTGGGGAGCTGTTTTTT.

The V gene is TRBV19, the J gene TRBJ2-3; 8 positions agree with TRBD2. The CDR3 runs 19 residues. Trimming at V came to 4 bases and at J to 0 bases, leaving 15 bases not matched to a gene. Germline values: CDR1 LNHDA, CDR2 SQIVND (reference sequence). The CDR3 spells CASSRVSPGLGASTDTQYF. CDR3 sequence (DNA): TGTGCCAGTAGTAGGGTGTCTCCGGGACTAGGCGCTAGCACAGATACGCAGTATTTT.

The J gene is TRBJ2-7, the V gene TRBV19, with TRBD1 matching over 10 bases. The germline V gene has CDR1 LNHDA and CDR2 SQIVND (reference sequence). V lost 3 bases and J lost 4; bases outside the gene matches: 6. The CDR3 runs 15 residues. CDR3: CASSIGGTGDYEQYF. CDR3 sequence (DNA): TGTGCCAGTAGTATCGGGGGGACAGGGGATTACGAGCAGTACTTC. Complete variable domain (other parts from reference TRBV19 and TRBJ2-7): DGGITQSPKYLFRKEGQNVTLSCEQNLNHDAMYWYRQDPGQGLRLIYYSQIVNDFQKGDIAEGYSVSREKKESFPLTVTSAQKNPTAFYLCASSIGGTGDYEQYFGPGTRLTVT.

The chain couples TRBV19 to TRBJ2-7; weak D call: TRBD2 (5 bases). This CDR3 is built from 14 residues. Germline CDR1 LNHDA, CDR2 SQIVND (reference sequence). V gave up 3 bases and J gave up 0 bases, with 9 bases separating them. The CDR3 here is CASSMRLTSYEQYF. CDR3 nucleotides: TGTGCCAGTAGTATGCGACTAACCTCCTACGAGCAGTACTTC.

The chain links TRBV5-1 to TRBJ1-1; D not resolved. The CDR3 is made up of 14 amino acids. The V end was cut by 0 bases, the J end by 3 bases, with 9 bases between. CDR1 SGHRS and CDR2 YFSETQ come from the germline V gene. The CDR3 nucleotides are TGCGCCAGCAGCTTGGCCATAACGGACACTGAAGCTTTCTTT. Protein product: CASSLAITDTEAFF.

The V gene is TRBV18, the J gene TRBJ1-4, with 7 bases that match TRBD1. In germline, CDR1 is KGHSH, CDR2 LQKENI. The CDR3 consists of 17 residues. Trimming cost V 3 bases and J 8 bases; bases outside gene matches: 15. The CDR3: CASSPENIGGFYEKLFF. The CDR3 DNA follows: TGTGCCAGCTCACCCGAGAACATAGGGGGCTTTTACGAAAAACTGTTTTTT. Full variable domain (outside the CDR3, taken from reference TRBV18 and TRBJ1-4): NAGVMQNPRHLVRRRGQEARLRCSPMKGHSHVYWYRQLPEEGLKFMVYLQKENIIDESGMPKERFSAEFPKEGPSILRIQQVVRGDSAAYFCASSPENIGGFYEKLFFGSGTQLSVL.

This chain joins TRBV3-1 (or the pseudogene TRBV3-2) and TRBJ2-5; TRBD2 aligns across 9 bases. The trim removed 0 bases at V and 5 bases at J, leaving 13 bases unmatched. This CDR3 region has 18 residues. From germline, CDR1 is LGHDT and CDR2 YNNKEL (reference sequence). CDR3 bases: TGTGCCAGCAGCCAAGATCGGGTGCGGGGGGGGCCTCGGGAGACCCAGTACTTC. Translation gives CASSQDRVRGGPRETQYF.

The rearrangement links TRBV29-1 to TRBJ2-3, with D tentatively TRBD2 (5 bases). Germline V CDR1 and CDR2: SQVTM, ANQGSEA. The V gene lost 4 bases and the J gene lost 2 bases, with 10 bases spanning the gap. The CDR3 has 13 amino acids. The CDR3 region is CSVGESITDTQYF. CDR3 sequence (DNA): TGCAGCGTTGGGGAGTCTATCACAGATACGCAGTATTTT.

The table lists this clone with a count of one. The J gene is TRBJ2-5, the V gene TRBV20-1; 7 bases are shared with TRBD1. Looked up from germline, CDR1 is DFQATT and CDR2 is SNEGSKA (reference sequence). CDR3 length: 11 residues. J gave up 4 bases and V 4 bases, and 0 bases lay outside the gene matches. CDR3 loop: CSANRGETQYF. The DNA of the CDR3 is TGCAGTGCTAACAGGGGAGAGACCCAGTACTTC.